The 3 T cell receptor beta chains listed next were all sequenced from one sample in a study of shared clonotypes between healthy human individuals. Only in-frame clones appear in the TCRdb table, and some are missing; sequencing was by immunoSEQ multiplex PCR. Here the sample spans approximately 1.5 million clones, 95% to 99% being singletons. The sample consisted of naive CD4+ T cells sorted from blood. Subset specified: CD45RA+ positively selected. The receptor set was obtained from a man aged 25 to 40 in good health.

The rearrangement joins TRBV9 to TRBJ1-1, with D possibly being TRBD1 (5 bases). Germline values: CDR1 SGDLS, CDR2 YYNGEE. This CDR3 contains 16 residues. The V end lost 0 bases, the J end lost 4 bases, and 16 bases lay between the germline ends. The CDR3 spells CASSVGLPGVATEAFF. DNA of the CDR3: TGTGCCAGCAGCGTAGGGCTCCCGGGGGTGGCCACTGAAGCTTTCTTT.

The CDR3 DNA reads as TGTGCCAGCAGCGCACAACCAAGGACAGATTACTATGGCTACACCTTC. Protein sequence: CASSAQPRTDYYGYTF. This chain joins TRBV9 and TRBJ1-2, with a possible D match to TRBD1 (6 bases). This CDR3 is built from 16 residues. CDR1 is SGDLS and CDR2 is YYNGEE in the germline V gene. The V end lost 3 bases, the J end lost 3 bases, and 18 bases lay between the germline ends.

The rearrangement links TRBV15 to TRBJ2-7; 7 bases map to TRBD1. Per the germline V gene, CDR1 is LNHNV and CDR2 is YYDKDF (reference sequence). The length of the CDR3 is 17 residues. Unmatched junction bases numbered 15, after V lost 4 bases and J lost 3 bases. This chain's CDR3 is CATSKGGPGTVFYEQYF. CDR3 bases: TGTGCCACCAGCAAAGGTGGACCCGGGACAGTTTTCTACGAGCAGTACTTC.